This section outlines one T cell receptor beta chain sequence together with its context. The target antigen is unknown. This sample is part of a study of CD8 T cells in Susac syndrome. General study points: The study recognized that its TCR sequencing and HLA analysis covered a relatively small number of individuals.

The CDR3 contains 13 residues. The V end was cut by 7 bases, the J end by 4 bases, with 13 bases between. CDR1 is SNHLY and CDR2 is FYNNEI in the germline V gene. Reverse transcription used roughly 0.5 to 1 ug RNA and random hexamers. MiXCR, run by TCRdb on the immunoSEQ multiplex PCR reads, gives a single entry per CDR3 protein. Here the sample spans around 200,000 distinct CDR3 sequences, more than 85% being singletons. CD8+ and CD4+ blood T cells underwent TCR beta sequencing. The multiple sclerosis controls consisted of treatment-naive patients with relapsing-remitting disease, either stable or active.

The receptor's source is a human donor with multiple sclerosis. The chain has TRBV2 and TRBJ1-1; possible D gene TRBD1, 6 bases. The sample consisted of CD4+ T cells from PBMCs. The CDR3 sequence is CASTAGVATEAFF. In DNA form, the CDR3 reads TGTGCCAGCACAGCAGGGGTGGCCACTGAAGCTTTCTTT.